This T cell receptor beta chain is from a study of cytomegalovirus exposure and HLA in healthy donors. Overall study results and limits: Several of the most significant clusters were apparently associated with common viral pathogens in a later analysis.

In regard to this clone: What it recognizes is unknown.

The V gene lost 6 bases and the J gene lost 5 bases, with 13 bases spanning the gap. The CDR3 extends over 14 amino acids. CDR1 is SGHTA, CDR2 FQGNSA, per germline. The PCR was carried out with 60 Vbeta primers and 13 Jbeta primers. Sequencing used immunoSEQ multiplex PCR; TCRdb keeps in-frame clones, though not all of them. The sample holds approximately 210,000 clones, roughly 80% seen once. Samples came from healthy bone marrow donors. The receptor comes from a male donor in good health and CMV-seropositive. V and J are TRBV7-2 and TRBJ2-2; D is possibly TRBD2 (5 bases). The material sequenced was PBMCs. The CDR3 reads CASRKVAMTGELFF. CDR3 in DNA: TGTGCCAGCAGGAAAGTAGCGATGACCGGGGAGCTGTTTTTT.